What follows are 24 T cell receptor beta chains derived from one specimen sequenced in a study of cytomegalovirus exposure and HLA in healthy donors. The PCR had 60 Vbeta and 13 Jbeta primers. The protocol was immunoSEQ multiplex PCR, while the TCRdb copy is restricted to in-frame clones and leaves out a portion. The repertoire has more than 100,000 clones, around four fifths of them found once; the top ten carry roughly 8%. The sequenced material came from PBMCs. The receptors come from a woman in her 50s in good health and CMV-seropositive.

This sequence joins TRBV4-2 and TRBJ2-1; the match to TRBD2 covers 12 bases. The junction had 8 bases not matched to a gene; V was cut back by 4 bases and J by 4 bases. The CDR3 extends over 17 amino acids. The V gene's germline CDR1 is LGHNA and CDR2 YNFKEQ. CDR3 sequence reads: CASSPSPTSGGYNEQFF. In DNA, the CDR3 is TGTGCCAGCAGCCCAAGTCCCACTAGCGGGGGGTACAATGAGCAGTTCTTC.

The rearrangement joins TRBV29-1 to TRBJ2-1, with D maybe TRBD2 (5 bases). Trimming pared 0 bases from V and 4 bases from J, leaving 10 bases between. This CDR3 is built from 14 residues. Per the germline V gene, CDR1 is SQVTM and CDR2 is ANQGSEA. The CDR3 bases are TGCAGCGTTGAAGACCGGACTGGATACAATGAGCAGTTCTTC. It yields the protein CSVEDRTGYNEQFF.

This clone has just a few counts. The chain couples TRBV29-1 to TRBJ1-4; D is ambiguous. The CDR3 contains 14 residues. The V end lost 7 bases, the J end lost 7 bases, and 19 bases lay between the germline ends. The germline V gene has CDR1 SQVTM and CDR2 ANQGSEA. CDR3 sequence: CSAEGGEEGEKLFF. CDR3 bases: TGCAGCGCCGAAGGCGGGGAGGAAGGTGAAAAACTGTTTTTT.

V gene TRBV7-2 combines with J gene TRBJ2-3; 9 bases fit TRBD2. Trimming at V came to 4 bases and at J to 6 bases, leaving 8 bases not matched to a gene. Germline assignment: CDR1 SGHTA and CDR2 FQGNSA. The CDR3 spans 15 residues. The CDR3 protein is CASSSSSGGYDTQYF. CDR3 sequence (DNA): TGTGCCAGCAGCTCCTCAAGCGGGGGGTATGATACGCAGTATTTT.

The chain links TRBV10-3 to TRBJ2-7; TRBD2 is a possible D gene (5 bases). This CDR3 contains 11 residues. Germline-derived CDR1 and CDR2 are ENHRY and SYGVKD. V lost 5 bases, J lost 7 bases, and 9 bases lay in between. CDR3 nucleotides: TGTGCCATCAGTCCCGGGGTGGAGCAGTACTTC. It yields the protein CAISPGVEQYF.

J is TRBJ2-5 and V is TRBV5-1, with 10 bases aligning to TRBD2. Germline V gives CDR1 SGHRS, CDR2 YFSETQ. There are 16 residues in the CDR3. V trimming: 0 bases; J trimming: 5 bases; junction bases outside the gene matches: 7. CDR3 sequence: CASSLGLAGVGETQYF. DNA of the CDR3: TGCGCCAGCAGCTTGGGGCTAGCGGGAGTAGGGGAGACCCAGTACTTC.

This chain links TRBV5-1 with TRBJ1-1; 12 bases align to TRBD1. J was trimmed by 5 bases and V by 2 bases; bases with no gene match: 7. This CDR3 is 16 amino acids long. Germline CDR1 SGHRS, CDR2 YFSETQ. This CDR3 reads CASSFTGTGGRTEAFF. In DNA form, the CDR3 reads TGCGCCAGCAGCTTCACCGGGACAGGGGGCAGAACTGAAGCTTTCTTT. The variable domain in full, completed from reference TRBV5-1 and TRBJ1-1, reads KAGVTQTPRYLIKTRGQQVTLSCSPISGHRSVSWYQQTPGQGLQFLFEYFSETQRNKGNFPGRFSGRQFSNSRSEMNVSTLELGDSALYLCASSFTGTGGRTEAFFGQGTRLTVV.

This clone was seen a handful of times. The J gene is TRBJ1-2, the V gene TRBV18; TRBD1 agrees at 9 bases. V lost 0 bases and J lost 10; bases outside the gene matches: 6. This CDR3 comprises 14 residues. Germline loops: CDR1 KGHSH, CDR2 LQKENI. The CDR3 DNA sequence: TGTGCCAGCTCACCACCGAGGACAGGGGCCGACTACACCTTC. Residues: CASSPPRTGADYTF.

The CDR3 coding sequence is TGTGCCAGCAGCTTGTATTTTAGCCTCGCCTACGAGCAGTACTTC. Amino acid sequence: CASSLYFSLAYEQYF. This rearrangement joins TRBV5-5 to TRBJ2-7; D remains unclear. CDR3 length: 15 residues. The germline CDR1 and CDR2 sequences are SGHKS and YYEKEE (reference sequence). V lost 1 base and J lost 2, with 13 bases in between.

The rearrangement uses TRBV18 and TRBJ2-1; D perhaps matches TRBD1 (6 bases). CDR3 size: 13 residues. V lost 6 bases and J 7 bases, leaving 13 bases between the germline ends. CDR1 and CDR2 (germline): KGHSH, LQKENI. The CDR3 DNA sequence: TGTGCCAGCTCCGGCACAGGGCGGAATGAGCAGTTCTTC. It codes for CASSGTGRNEQFF.

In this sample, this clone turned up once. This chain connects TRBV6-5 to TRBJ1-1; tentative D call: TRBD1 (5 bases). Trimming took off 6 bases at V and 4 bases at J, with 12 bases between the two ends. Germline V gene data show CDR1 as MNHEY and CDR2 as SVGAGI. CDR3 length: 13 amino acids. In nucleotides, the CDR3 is TGTGCCAGCAGCCCCAGGGTTTTCACTGAAGCTTTCTTT. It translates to CASSPRVFTEAFF.

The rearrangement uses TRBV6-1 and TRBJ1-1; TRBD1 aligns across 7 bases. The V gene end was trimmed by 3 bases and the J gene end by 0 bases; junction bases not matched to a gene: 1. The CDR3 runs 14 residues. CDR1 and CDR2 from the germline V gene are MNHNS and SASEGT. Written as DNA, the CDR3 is TGTGCCAGCAGTGAGGGACAGCTGAACACTGAAGCTTTCTTT. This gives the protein CASSEGQLNTEAFF.

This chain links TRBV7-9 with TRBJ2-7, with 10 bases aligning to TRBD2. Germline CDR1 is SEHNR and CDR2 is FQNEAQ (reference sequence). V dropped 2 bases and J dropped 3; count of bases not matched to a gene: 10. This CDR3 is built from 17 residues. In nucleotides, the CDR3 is TGTGCCAGCAGCTTACCTAGCGGGGGCCCTTGGTTCTACGAGCAGTACTTC. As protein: CASSLPSGGPWFYEQYF. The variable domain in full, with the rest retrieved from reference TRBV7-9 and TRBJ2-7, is DTGVSQNPRHKITKRGQNVTFRCDPISEHNRLYWYRQTLGQGPEFLTYFQNEAQLEKSRLLSDRFSAERPKGSFSTLEIQRTEQGDSAMYLCASSLPSGGPWFYEQYFGPGTRLTVT.

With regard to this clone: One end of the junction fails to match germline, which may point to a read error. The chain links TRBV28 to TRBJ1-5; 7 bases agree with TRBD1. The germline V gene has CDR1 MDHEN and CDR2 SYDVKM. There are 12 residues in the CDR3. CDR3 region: CASSLPWTGGVF. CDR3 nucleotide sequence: TGTGCCAGCAGTTTGCCCTGGACAGGAGGAGTATTT. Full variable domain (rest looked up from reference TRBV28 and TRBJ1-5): DVKVTQSSRYLVKRTGEKVFLECVQDMDHENMFWYRQDPGLGLRLIYFSYDVKMKEKGDIPEGYSVSREKKERFSLILESASTNQTSMYLCASSLPWTGGVFGDGTRLSIL.

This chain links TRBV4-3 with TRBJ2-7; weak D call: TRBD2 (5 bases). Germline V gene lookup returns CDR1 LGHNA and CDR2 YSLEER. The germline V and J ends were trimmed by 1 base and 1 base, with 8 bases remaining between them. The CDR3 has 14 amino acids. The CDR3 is CASSQAEDSYEQYF. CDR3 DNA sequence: TGCGCCAGCAGCCAAGCGGAGGATTCCTACGAGCAGTACTTC.

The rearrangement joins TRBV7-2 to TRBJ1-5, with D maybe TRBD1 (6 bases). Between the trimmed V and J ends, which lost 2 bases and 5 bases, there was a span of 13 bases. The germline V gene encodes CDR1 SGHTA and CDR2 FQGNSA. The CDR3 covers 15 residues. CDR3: CASSLSTGPYQPQHF. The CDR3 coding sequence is TGTGCCAGCAGCTTAAGTACAGGGCCCTATCAGCCCCAGCATTTT.

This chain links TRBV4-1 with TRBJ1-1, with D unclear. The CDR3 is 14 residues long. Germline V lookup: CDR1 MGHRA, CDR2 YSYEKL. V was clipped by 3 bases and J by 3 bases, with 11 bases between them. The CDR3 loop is CASSHRSPDTEAFF. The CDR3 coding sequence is TGCGCCAGCAGCCACCGGTCGCCGGACACTGAAGCTTTCTTT.

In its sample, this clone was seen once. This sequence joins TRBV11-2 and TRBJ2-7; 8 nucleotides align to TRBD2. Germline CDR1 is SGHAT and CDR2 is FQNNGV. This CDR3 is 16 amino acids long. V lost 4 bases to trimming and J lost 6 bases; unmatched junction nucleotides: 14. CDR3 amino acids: CASSSPGGALTPEQYF. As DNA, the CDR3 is TGTGCCAGCAGCTCCCCGGGGGGGGCCCTTACCCCCGAGCAGTACTTC.

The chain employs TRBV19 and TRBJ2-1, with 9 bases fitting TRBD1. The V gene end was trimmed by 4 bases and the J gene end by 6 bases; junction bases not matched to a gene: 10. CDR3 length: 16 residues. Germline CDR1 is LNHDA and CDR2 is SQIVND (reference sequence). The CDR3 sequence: CASSTPGQGMGNEQFF. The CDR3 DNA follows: TGTGCCAGTAGTACCCCGGGACAGGGAATGGGCAATGAGCAGTTCTTC.

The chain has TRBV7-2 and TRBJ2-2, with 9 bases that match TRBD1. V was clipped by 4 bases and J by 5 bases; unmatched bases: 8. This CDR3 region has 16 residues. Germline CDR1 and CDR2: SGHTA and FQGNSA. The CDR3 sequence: CASSSPPGQGTGELFF. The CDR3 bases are TGTGCCAGCAGCTCCCCCCCGGGACAGGGAACCGGGGAGCTGTTTTTT.

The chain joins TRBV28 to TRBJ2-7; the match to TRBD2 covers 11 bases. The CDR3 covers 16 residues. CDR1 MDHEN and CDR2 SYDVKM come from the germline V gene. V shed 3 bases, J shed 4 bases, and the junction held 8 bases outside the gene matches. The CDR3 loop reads CASSFQLAGGRYEQYF. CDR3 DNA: TGTGCCAGCAGTTTCCAGCTAGCGGGAGGAAGGTACGAGCAGTACTTC.

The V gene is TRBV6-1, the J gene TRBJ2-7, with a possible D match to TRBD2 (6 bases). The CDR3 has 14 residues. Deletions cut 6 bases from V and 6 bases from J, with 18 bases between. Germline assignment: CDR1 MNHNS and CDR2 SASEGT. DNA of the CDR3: TGTGCCAGCAGCCACACTAGCACTACTCGCGAGCAGTACTTC. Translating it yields CASSHTSTTREQYF.

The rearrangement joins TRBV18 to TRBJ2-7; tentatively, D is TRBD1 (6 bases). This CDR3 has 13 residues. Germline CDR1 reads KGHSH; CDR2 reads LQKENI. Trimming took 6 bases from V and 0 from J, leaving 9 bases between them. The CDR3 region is CASSRDTSYEQYF. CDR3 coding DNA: TGTGCCAGCTCCCGGGACACCTCCTACGAGCAGTACTTC.

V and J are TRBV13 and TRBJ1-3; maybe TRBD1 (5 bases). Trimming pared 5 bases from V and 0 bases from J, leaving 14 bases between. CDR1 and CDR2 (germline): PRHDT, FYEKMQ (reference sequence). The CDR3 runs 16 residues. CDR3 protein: CASSPLQASSGNTIYF. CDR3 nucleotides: TGTGCCAGCAGCCCCCTACAGGCCTCCTCTGGAAACACCATATATTTT.